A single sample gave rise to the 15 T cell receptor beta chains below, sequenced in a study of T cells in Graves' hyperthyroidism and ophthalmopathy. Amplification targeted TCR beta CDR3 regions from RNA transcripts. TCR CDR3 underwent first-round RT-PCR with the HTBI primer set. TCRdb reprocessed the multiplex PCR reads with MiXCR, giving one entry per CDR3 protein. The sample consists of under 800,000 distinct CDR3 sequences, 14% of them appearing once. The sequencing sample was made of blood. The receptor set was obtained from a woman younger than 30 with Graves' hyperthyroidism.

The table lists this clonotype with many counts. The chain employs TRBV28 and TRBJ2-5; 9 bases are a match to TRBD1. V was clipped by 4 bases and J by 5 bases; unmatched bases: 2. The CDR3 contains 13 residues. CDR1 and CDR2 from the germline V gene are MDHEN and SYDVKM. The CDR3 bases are TGTGCCAGCAGTTATGGGACAGGGGAGACCCAGTACTTC. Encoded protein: CASSYGTGETQYF.

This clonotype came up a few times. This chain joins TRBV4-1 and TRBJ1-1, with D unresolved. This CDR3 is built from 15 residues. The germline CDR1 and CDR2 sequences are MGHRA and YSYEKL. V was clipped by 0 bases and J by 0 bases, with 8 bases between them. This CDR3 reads CASSQDGVMNTEAFF. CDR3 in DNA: TGCGCCAGCAGCCAAGATGGGGTTATGAACACTGAAGCTTTCTTT.

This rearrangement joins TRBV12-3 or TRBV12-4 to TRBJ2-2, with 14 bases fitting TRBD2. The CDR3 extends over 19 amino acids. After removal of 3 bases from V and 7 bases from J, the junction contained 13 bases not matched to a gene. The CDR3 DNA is TGTGCCAGCAGTTTCGTAAGGGGACTAGCGGGAGTCGAGATCGGGGAGCTGTTTTTT. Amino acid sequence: CASSFVRGLAGVEIGELFF.

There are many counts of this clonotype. Written as DNA, the CDR3 is TGTGCCAGCTCACCATTACCTCGGGGAACAGATACGCAGTATTTT. This sequence encodes CASSPLPRGTDTQYF. The chain has TRBV18 and TRBJ2-3; possibly TRBD2 for D (5 bases). CDR3 length equals 15 residues. V lost 2 bases and J 3 bases, leaving 12 bases between the germline ends. Germline values: CDR1 KGHSH, CDR2 LQKENI. The variable domain in full, with the rest retrieved from reference TRBV18 and TRBJ2-3, is NAGVMQNPRHLVRRRGQEARLRCSPMKGHSHVYWYRQLPEEGLKFMVYLQKENIIDESGMPKERFSAEFPKEGPSILRIQQVVRGDSAAYFCASSPLPRGTDTQYFGPGTRLTVL.

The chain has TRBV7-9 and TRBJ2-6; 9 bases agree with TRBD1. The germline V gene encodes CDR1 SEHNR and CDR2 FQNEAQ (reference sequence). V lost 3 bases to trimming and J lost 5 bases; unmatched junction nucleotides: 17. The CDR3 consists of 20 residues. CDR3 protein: CASSFSRVQGARRWANVLTF. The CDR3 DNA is TGTGCCAGCAGCTTTAGTAGGGTACAGGGGGCGAGGCGCTGGGCCAACGTCCTGACTTTC.

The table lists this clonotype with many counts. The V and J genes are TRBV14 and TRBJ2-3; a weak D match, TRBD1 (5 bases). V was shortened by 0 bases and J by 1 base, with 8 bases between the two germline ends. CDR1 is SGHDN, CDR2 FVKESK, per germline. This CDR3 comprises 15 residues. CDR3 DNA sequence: TGTGCCAGCAGCCAAGACCCGACAGGCACAGATACGCAGTATTTT. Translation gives CASSQDPTGTDTQYF.

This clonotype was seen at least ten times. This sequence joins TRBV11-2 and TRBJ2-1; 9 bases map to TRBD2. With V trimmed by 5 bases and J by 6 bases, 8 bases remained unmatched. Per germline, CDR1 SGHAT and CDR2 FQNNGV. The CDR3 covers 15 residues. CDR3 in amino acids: CASSLGTSFFNEQFF. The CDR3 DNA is TGTGCCAGCAGCCTCGGGACTAGCTTTTTCAATGAGCAGTTCTTC.

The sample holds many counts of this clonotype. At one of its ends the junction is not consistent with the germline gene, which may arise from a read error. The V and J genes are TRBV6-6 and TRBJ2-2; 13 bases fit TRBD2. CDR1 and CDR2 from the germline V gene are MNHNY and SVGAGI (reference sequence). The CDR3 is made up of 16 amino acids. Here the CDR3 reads CASSYGTSGNTGELFF. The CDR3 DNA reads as TGTGCCAGCAGTTACGGGACTAGCGGGAACACAGGGGAGCTGTTTTTT.

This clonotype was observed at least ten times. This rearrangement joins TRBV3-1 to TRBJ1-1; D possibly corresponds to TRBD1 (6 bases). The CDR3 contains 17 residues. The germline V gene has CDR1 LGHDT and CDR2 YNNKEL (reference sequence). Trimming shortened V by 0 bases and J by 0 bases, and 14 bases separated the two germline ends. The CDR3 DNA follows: TGTGCCAGCAGCCAAGATCTCAGGGGCTACATGAACACTGAAGCTTTCTTT. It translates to CASSQDLRGYMNTEAFF. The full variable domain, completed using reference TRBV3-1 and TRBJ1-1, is DTAVSQTPKYLVTQMGNDKSIKCEQNLGHDTMYWYKQDSKKFLKIMFSYNNKELIINETVPNRFSPKSPDKAHLNLHINSLELGDSAVYFCASSQDLRGYMNTEAFFGQGTRLTVV.

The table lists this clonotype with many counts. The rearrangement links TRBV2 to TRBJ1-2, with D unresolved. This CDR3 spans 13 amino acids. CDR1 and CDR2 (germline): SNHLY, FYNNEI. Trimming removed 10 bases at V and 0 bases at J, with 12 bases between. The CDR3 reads CAIFDGANYGYTF. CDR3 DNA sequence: TGTGCCATCTTCGACGGAGCTAACTATGGCTACACCTTC.

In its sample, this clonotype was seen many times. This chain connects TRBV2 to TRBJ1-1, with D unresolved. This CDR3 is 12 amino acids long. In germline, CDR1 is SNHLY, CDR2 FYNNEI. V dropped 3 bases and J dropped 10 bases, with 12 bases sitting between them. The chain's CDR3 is CASSDGRLGAFF. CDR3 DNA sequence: TGTGCCAGCAGTGACGGGAGACTAGGAGCTTTCTTT.

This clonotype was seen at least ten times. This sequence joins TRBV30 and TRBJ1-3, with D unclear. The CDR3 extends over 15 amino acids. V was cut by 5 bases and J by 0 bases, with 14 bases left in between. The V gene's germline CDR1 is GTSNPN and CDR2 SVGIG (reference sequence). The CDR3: CAWGQPGPSGNTIYF. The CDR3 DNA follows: TGTGCCTGGGGCCAGCCAGGTCCCTCTGGAAACACCATATATTTT.

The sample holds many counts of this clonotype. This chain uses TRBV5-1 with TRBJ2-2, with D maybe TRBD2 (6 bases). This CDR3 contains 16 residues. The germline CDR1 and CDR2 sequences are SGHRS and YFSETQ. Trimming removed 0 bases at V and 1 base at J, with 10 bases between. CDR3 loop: CASSLGRDLNTGELFF. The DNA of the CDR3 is TGCGCCAGCAGCTTGGGGAGGGACCTGAACACCGGGGAGCTGTTTTTT.

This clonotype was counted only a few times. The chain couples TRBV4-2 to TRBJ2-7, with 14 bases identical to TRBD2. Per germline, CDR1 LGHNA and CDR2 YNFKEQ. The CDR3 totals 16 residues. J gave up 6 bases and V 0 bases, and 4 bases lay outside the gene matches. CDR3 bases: TGTGCCAGCAGCCAAGACCTGGGACTAGCGGGAGCCGAGCAGTACTTC. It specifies CASSQDLGLAGAEQYF.

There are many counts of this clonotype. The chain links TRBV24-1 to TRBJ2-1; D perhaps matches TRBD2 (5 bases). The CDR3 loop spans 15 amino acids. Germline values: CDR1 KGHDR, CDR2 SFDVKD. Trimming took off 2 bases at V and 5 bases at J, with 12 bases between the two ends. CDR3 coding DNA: TGTGCCACCAGTGATTCAGGACTTCCCAACAATGAGCAGTTCTTC. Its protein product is CATSDSGLPNNEQFF.